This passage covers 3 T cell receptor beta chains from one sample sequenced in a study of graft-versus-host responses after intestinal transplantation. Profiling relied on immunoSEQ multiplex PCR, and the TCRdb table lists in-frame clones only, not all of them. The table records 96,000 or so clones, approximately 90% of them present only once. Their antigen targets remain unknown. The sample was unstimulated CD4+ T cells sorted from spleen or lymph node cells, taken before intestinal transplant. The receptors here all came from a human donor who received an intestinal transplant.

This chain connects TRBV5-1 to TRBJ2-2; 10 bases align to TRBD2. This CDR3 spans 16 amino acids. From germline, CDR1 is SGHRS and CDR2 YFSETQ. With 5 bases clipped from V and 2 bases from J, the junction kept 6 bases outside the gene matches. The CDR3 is CASRKTSGVNTGELFF. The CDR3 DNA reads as TGCGCCAGCAGAAAAACTAGCGGGGTAAACACCGGGGAGCTGTTTTTT. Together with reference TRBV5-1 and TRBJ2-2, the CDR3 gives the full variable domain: KAGVTQTPRYLIKTRGQQVTLSCSPISGHRSVSWYQQTPGQGLQFLFEYFSETQRNKGNFPGRFSGRQFSNSRSEMNVSTLELGDSALYLCASRKTSGVNTGELFFGEGSRLTVL.

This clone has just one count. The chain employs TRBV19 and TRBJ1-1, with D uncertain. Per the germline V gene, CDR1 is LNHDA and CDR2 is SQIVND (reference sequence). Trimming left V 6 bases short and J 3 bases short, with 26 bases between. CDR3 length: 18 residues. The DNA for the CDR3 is TGTGCCAGTAGGTCCTGGGCTCTAACTTCAGATCGATACACTGAAGCTTTCTTT. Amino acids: CASRSWALTSDRYTEAFF.

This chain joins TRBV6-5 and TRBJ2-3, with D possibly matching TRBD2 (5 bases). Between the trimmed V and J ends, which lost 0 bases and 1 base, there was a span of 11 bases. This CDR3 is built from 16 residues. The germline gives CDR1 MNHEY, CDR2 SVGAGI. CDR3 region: CASSYSGVGGTDTQYF. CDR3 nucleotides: TGTGCCAGCAGTTACTCTGGTGTCGGGGGCACAGATACGCAGTATTTT.